The rows below give T cell receptor beta chains drawn from one sample of a study of T cell responses to AZD1222 COVID-19 vaccine. This table comes from immunoSEQ multiplex PCR, and its TCRdb copy is limited to in-frame clones, with some not included. The sample consists of some 150,000 clones, about 89% of them appearing once. Sequenced material: peripheral blood, taken 28 days after the second AZD1222 dose. These receptors were taken from an adult who received the AZD1222 COVID-19 vaccine. The CDR3 runs from the conserved cysteine through the conserved F or W. The D gene is left open where the match is weak. Clone size appears in some rows only: once, few, many, or a class for an expanded clone.

clone size	J gene	D gene	V gene	CDR3 DNA	CDR3 protein
NA	TRBJ1-1	NA	TRBV20-1	TGCAGTGCTATCCCCCACACTGAAGCTTTCTTT	CSAIPHTEAFF
NA	TRBJ2-7	TRBD2	TRBV6-2/TRBV6-3	TGTGCCAGCAGTAACGCTCTTGATGGACTAGCGGGCGAGCAGTACTTC	CASSNALDGLAGEQYF
once	TRBJ2-1	TRBD2	TRBV5-1	TGCGCCAGCAGCTCGGCGGGAGGGGACCACAATGAGCAGTTCTTC	CASSSAGGDHNEQFF
NA	TRBJ1-1	NA	TRBV5-1	TGCGCCAGCAGCTCGGCGGTGGGACTTACGGAGGAAGCTTTCTTT	CASSSAVGLTEEAFF
once	TRBJ2-1	TRBD2	TRBV5-4	TGTGCCAGCAGCTTTGGGACTAGCAATGAGCAGTTCTTC	CASSFGTSNEQFF
NA	TRBJ2-1	NA	TRBV11-2	TGTGCCAGCAGCCAAGGGCAGAGCTCCTACAATGAGCAGTTCTTC	CASSQGQSSYNEQFF
NA	TRBJ2-7	NA	TRBV6-5	TGTGCCAGCAGTTACGACAGATCCTACGAGCAGTACTTC	CASSYDRSYEQYF
NA	TRBJ1-1	TRBD1	TRBV5-1	TGCGCCAGCAGCTTGGGGGACAGGGGGCAATTCACTGAAGCTTTCTTT	CASSLGDRGQFTEAFF
NA	TRBJ2-2	NA	TRBV9	TGTGCCAGCAGCGCATCTACCCTAGCGACCACCGGGGAGCTGTTTTTT	CASSASTLATTGELFF
NA	TRBJ1-5	TRBD1	TRBV27	TGTGCCAGCAGAAGACAGGGGAGCAATCAGCCCCAGCATTTT	CASRRQGSNQPQHF
few	TRBJ2-5	NA	TRBV16	TGTGCCAGCAGCCAACCAGACAGGGAGGGGGAAGAGACCCAGTACTTC	CASSQPDREGEETQYF
NA	TRBJ1-5	TRBD1	TRBV7-2	TGTGCCAGCAGCTTAGAGGGGGCAGGTAAAAGCAATCAGCCCCAGCATTTT	CASSLEGAGKSNQPQHF
NA	TRBJ1-6	NA	TRBV7-9	TGTGCCAGCAGCCCGTCAGCTGGTTCACCCCTCCACTTT	CASSPSAGSPLHF
NA	TRBJ2-2	TRBD2	TRBV5-6	TGTGCCAGCAGCTTGCGACGGACTAGCGGGACGGTCGGGGAGCTGTTTTTT	CASSLRRTSGTVGELFF
NA	TRBJ1-6	TRBD1	TRBV6-1	TGTGCCAGCAGTTTCCCGGGACAGCTTAATTCACCCCTCCACTTT	CASSFPGQLNSPLHF
NA	TRBJ1-4	NA	TRBV30	TGTGCCCGCAGTGGGGGTTTACGGGAAAAACTGTTTTTT	CARSGGLREKLFF
NA	TRBJ2-1	TRBD2	TRBV5-1	TGCGCCAGCAGCTTGGTTAGCGGGAGTTACAATGAGCAGTTCTTC	CASSLVSGSYNEQFF
NA	TRBJ2-5	NA	TRBV7-2	TGTGCCAGCAGTAGAGGACAGAAAGAGACCCAGTACTTC	CASSRGQKETQYF
NA	TRBJ1-6	NA	TRBV6-5	TGTGCCAGCACCAACCCTACGACAGGAATAACACCCCTCCACTTT	CASTNPTTGITPLHF
NA	TRBJ2-7	NA	TRBV12-3/TRBV12-4	TGTGCCAGCAGTTTCGGTGGGGGAGGCGAGCAGTACTTC	CASSFGGGGEQYF
NA	TRBJ1-1	NA	TRBV13	TGTGCCAGCAGCTCCGGGCGGGGGGTTACAGGGAGGGAAGTCAGGAACACTGAAGCTTTCTTT	CASSSGRGVTGREVRNTEAFF
NA	TRBJ1-1	NA	TRBV29-1	TGCAGCGTTGCCCTGAGGGTGAAGAGCACTGAAGCTTTCTTT	CSVALRVKSTEAFF
NA	TRBJ1-1	NA	TRBV7-9	TGTGCCAGCAGCTCCTCTGGCGGCGCTGAAGCTTTCTTT	CASSSSGGAEAFF
NA	TRBJ1-1	TRBD1	TRBV5-1	TGCGCCAGCGCGACAGGGGAAGGCGGCACTGAAGCTTTCTTT	CASATGEGGTEAFF
NA	TRBJ2-3	NA	TRBV5-1	TGCGCCAGCACCTCGGGGTCCCTCGGCGCAGATACGCAGTATTTT	CASTSGSLGADTQYF
NA	TRBJ1-2	NA	TRBV28	TGTGCCAGCAGTCTTACAACAGGGATGCTCTATGGCTACACCTTC	CASSLTTGMLYGYTF
NA	TRBJ2-5	TRBD2	TRBV3-1/TRBV3-2	TGTGCCAGCAGCCAAGATTTCAGGCTAGCGGGAGGTAGAGAGACCCAGTACTTC	CASSQDFRLAGGRETQYF
NA	TRBJ1-1	TRBD1	TRBV11-2	TGTGCCAGCAGCTTGGCGACAGGGGGGAAGGCTTTCTTT	CASSLATGGKAFF
NA	TRBJ2-3	NA	TRBV30	TGTGCCTGTAGGGCCCGCCCCACAGATACGCAGTATTTT	CACRARPTDTQYF
NA	TRBJ2-2	TRBD1	TRBV6-5	TGTGCCAGCCCCGGGACAGCGAACACCGGGGAGCTGTTTTTT	CASPGTANTGELFF
NA	TRBJ2-5	NA	TRBV29-1	TGCAGCGTTTACGTGGGGGACGAGACCCAGTACTTC	CSVYVGDETQYF
NA	TRBJ1-2	NA	TRBV25-1	TGTGCCAGCAGTTATTTGAGCTATGGCTACACCTTC	CASSYLSYGYTF
NA	TRBJ2-3	NA	TRBV20-1	TGCAGTGCTAGTACCACCTCGGGGTTAGATACGCAGTATTTT	CSASTTSGLDTQYF
NA	TRBJ2-5	TRBD2	TRBV5-4	TGTGCCAGCAGTTTGACTAGCGGGAGAGGGGTTGGAAAGACCCAGTACTTC	CASSLTSGRGVGKTQYF
NA	TRBJ2-3	NA	TRBV6-2/TRBV6-3	TGTGCCAGCAGTTATCAAGGAGGGTGGACAGATACGCAGTATTTT	CASSYQGGWTDTQYF
once	TRBJ1-3	TRBD1	TRBV5-1	TGCGCCAGCAGCTTGGGACAGGGGCCAAACACCATATATTTT	CASSLGQGPNTIYF
NA	TRBJ2-1	TRBD2	TRBV7-6	TGTGCCAGCAGCATGGGACTAGCGGGAGGATACAATGAGCAGTTCTTC	CASSMGLAGGYNEQFF
NA	TRBJ2-3	NA	TRBV2	TGTGCCAGCAGTGAAACAGATACGCAGTATTTT	CASSETDTQYF
NA	TRBJ2-1	TRBD2	TRBV11-3	TGTGCCAGCAGCTTAGAGGGGGGGGGAAGCGGTCCCTACAATGAGCAGTTCTTC	CASSLEGGGSGPYNEQFF
NA	TRBJ1-2	NA	TRBV23-1	TGCGCCAGCAATCCTGTAGTGGGCTTTTGGGTCTATGGCTACACCTTC	CASNPVVGFWVYGYTF
NA	TRBJ2-7	TRBD1	TRBV18	TGTGCCAGCTCCCCCTCCCGACAGGGACCGGAACGGGAGCAGTACTTC	CASSPSRQGPEREQYF
NA	TRBJ2-7	TRBD2	TRBV18	TGTGCCAGCTCTCCCGGGAGGGCGGGTACCTACGAGCAGTACTTC	CASSPGRAGTYEQYF
NA	TRBJ1-1	TRBD1	TRBV10-3	TGTGCCATCAGTGTCGCACAAGGACAGGGGCACACTGAAGCTTTCTTT	CAISVAQGQGHTEAFF
NA	TRBJ2-5	TRBD1	TRBV11-3	TGTGCCAGCAGCTTAGAAAACAGGGGAGAGACCCAGTACTTC	CASSLENRGETQYF
NA	TRBJ1-1	NA	TRBV28	TGTGCCAGCAGTTTATTAGGGGCCAGCACTGAAGCTTTCTTT	CASSLLGASTEAFF
NA	TRBJ2-5	TRBD2	TRBV7-2	TGTGCCAGCAGCTCCCGGACTAGCGGGGCCCAGACCCAGTACTTC	CASSSRTSGAQTQYF
once	TRBJ1-6	TRBD1	TRBV7-9	TGTGCCAGCAAACAGGGGGCAGGAAATTCACCCCTCCACTTT	CASKQGAGNSPLHF
few	TRBJ1-2	NA	TRBV6-5	TGTGCCAGTGACAGACCACCACGCTATGGCTACACCTTC	CASDRPPRYGYTF
NA	TRBJ1-5	NA	TRBV6-1	TGTGCCAGCTATATGGCTATGGGTGCAAATCAGCCCCAGCATTTT	CASYMAMGANQPQHF
NA	TRBJ1-2	NA	TRBV10-3	TGTGCCATCAGTGCCTCAGGGTATGGCTACACCTTC	CAISASGYGYTF
NA	TRBJ1-2	TRBD1	TRBV19	TGTGCCAGTAGTCTACAGGGGGCAAGTCTCGGTGGCTACACCTTC	CASSLQGASLGGYTF
once	TRBJ2-1	NA	TRBV20-1	TGCAGTGCTAGTATTGCGGGCAATGAGCAGTTCTTC	CSASIAGNEQFF